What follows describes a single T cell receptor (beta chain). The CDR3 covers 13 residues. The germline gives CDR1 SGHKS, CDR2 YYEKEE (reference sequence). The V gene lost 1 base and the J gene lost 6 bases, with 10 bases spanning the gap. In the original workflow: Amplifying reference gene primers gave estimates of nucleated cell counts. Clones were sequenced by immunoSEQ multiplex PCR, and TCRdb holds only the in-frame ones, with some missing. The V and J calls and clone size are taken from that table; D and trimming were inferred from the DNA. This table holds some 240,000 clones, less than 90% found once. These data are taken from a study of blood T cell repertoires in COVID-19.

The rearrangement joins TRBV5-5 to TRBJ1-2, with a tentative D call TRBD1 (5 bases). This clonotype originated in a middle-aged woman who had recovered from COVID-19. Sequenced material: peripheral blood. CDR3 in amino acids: CASSLSGLDGYTF. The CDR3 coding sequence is TGTGCCAGCAGCTTGTCAGGGCTGGATGGCTACACCTTC.